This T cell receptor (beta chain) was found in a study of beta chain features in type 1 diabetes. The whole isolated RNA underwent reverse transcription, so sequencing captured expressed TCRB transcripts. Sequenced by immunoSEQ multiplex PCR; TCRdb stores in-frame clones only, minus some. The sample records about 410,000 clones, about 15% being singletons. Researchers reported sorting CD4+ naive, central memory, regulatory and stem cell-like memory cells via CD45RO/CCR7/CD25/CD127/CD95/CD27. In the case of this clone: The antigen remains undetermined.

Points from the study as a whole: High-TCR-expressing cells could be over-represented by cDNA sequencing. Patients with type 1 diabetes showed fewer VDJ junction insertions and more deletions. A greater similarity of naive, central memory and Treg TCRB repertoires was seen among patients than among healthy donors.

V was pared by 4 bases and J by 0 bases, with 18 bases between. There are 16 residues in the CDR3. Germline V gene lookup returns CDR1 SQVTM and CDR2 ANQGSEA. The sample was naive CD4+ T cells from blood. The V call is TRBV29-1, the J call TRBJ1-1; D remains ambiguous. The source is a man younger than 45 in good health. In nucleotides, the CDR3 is TGCAGCGTTGTGGCGCAGGTGTTTAATCTGAACACTGAAGCTTTCTTT. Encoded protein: CSVVAQVFNLNTEAFF.